A selection of T cell receptor beta chains follows, all from one sample in a study of T cells in Graves' hyperthyroidism and ophthalmopathy. Each CDR3 protein is one row after TCRdb ran MiXCR on the multiplex PCR reads. The sample holds 500,000 to 600,000 distinct CDR3 sequences, 35% to 50% seen once. Sequenced material: peripheral blood or thyroid tissue (not recorded which). Receptor source: an adult woman with Graves' disease, either hyperthyroidism or ophthalmopathy (not recorded which). CDR3s include the opening cysteine and the closing phenylalanine or tryptophan. A D gene is named only where the DNA matches it firmly. A clone size is listed for some rows: how often the clone was seen (once, few, many), or a class if it is expanded.

v_call	d_call	clone_size	j_call	cdr3_nt	cdr3_aa
TRBV7-3	TRBD1	-	TRBJ1-6	TGTGCCAGCAGCTATGGGACAGGGAACTCACCCCTCCACTTT	CASSYGTGNSPLHF
TRBV7-2	-	-	TRBJ1-5	TGTGCCAGCAGCTTAGCGGGTTGGGGCTACAATCAGCCCCAGCATTTT	CASSLAGWGYNQPQHF
TRBV7-3	-	many	TRBJ1-3	TGTGCCAGCAGCTTAGGTGGGGGAAACACCATATATTTT	CASSLGGGNTIYF
TRBV28	-	few	TRBJ2-2	TGTGCCAGCAGTTCTCCGGAAGGCCAGCTGTTTTTT	CASSSPEGQLFF
TRBV7-9	-	many	TRBJ2-7	TGTGCCAGCAGCTTAGCAGGTTCTTGGTCCTACGAGCAGTACTTC	CASSLAGSWSYEQYF
TRBV7-9	-	-	TRBJ2-2	TGTGCCAGCAGCTTAGCGGGAGCCACCGGGGAGCTGTTTTTT	CASSLAGATGELFF
TRBV19	-	few	TRBJ1-5	TGTGCCAGTAGTAAGGGAAGTTGGCGGAGCCGGTTCGGGCCCCAGCATTTT	CASSKGSWRSRFGPQHF
TRBV5-5	-	many	TRBJ2-7	TGTGCCAGCAGCTTCCAGGGGACCCACACCTACGAGCAGTACTTC	CASSFQGTHTYEQYF
TRBV7-2	TRBD2	-	TRBJ2-5	TGTGCCAGCAGCCAACCGACTAGCGGCAGTAAAGAGACCCAGTACTTC	CASSQPTSGSKETQYF
TRBV7-9	-	few	TRBJ2-3	TGTGCCAGCAGCTTAGCCTCGGTTGGCACAGATACGCAGTATTTT	CASSLASVGTDTQYF
TRBV29-1	-	-	TRBJ1-1	TGCAGCGTTGAGGGCCGGGGAGGTAACACTGAAGCCTTCTTT	CSVEGRGGNTEAFF
TRBV15	-	many	TRBJ2-7	TGTGCCACCAGCAGATCAGGGGTCGAGCAGTACTTC	CATSRSGVEQYF